This T cell receptor (beta chain) came from a study of blood T cell repertoires in COVID-19. Study at large: Acute and convalescent COVID-19 samples came from the United States, Italy and Spain.

Method: immunoSEQ multiplex PCR; TCRdb's copy keeps in-frame clones and lacks some. Of about 150,000 clones listed, about four fifths are singletons. Specimen: peripheral blood. The TCR was taken from a human donor with acute or convalescent COVID-19. The donor label of this sample is uncertain.

For the CDR3, the DNA is TGCAGCGTTTTTCGGCTGGGACAGGGGGCTTCGAACACTGAAGCTTTCTTT. It translates to CSVFRLGQGASNTEAFF. V is TRBV29-1 and J is TRBJ1-1; 12 bases match TRBD1. This CDR3 comprises 17 residues. CDR1 and CDR2 from the germline V gene are SQVTM and ANQGSEA. The J segment lost 1 base and the V segment lost 5 bases, leaving 11 bases of the junction unmatched.